The 5 T cell receptor beta chains below were found in one sample sequenced in a study of beta chain features in type 1 diabetes. Investigators reverse transcribed all isolated RNA, so they sequenced expressed TCRB transcripts. Generated by immunoSEQ multiplex PCR, the TCRdb table keeps only in-frame clones and is missing some. Among hundreds of thousands of clones, 15% to 20% were seen once, and the ten largest hold about 0.02%. Sequences were obtained from naive CD4+ T cells from blood. The receptors derive from a young woman in good health.

This clone was counted only a few times. The rearrangement links TRBV7-8 to TRBJ1-3, with 7 bases matching TRBD1. Germline V gives CDR1 SGHVS, CDR2 FQNEAQ. The CDR3 spans 16 residues. The ends lost 3 bases at V and 2 bases at J; junction bases unmatched: 7. The CDR3 DNA reads as TGTGCCAGCAGCTTGACAGGGACCACCACTGGAAACACCATATATTTT. Translation gives CASSLTGTTTGNTIYF.

This clone has a handful of counts. V gene TRBV10-3 combines with J gene TRBJ1-1; no reliable D call. There are 12 residues in the CDR3. The germline V and J ends were trimmed by 4 bases and 6 bases, with 9 bases remaining between them. Germline CDR1 ENHRY, CDR2 SYGVKD. CDR3 loop: CAISGQKSEAFF. DNA for the CDR3: TGTGCCATCAGTGGGCAGAAATCTGAAGCTTTCTTT.

With regard to this clone: Other nucleotide sequences from this sample produce the same CDR3. This chain uses TRBV5-1 with TRBJ2-2; TRBD2 agrees at 7 bases. The CDR3 consists of 15 residues. V shed 1 base and J 2 bases; nucleotides not matched to a gene: 2. Germline V lookup: CDR1 SGHRS, CDR2 YFSETQ. The CDR3 nucleotides read TGCGCCAGCAGCTTGACTAGCGCAAACACCGGGGAGCTGTTTTTT. Protein sequence: CASSLTSANTGELFF. The full variable domain, rest sourced from reference TRBV5-1 and TRBJ2-2, is KAGVTQTPRYLIKTRGQQVTLSCSPISGHRSVSWYQQTPGQGLQFLFEYFSETQRNKGNFPGRFSGRQFSNSRSEMNVSTLELGDSALYLCASSLTSANTGELFFGEGSRLTVL.

The chain uses TRBV7-3 and TRBJ2-2; 7 bases line up with TRBD1. CDR3 size: 15 residues. With 5 bases clipped from V and 5 bases from J, the junction kept 8 bases outside the gene matches. CDR1 and CDR2 (germline): SGHTA, FQGTGA. CDR3 nucleotide sequence: TGTGCCAGCAGCGCTCCCGGGACAGTGACCGGGGAGCTGTTTTTT. Translated, it gives CASSAPGTVTGELFF.

This clone was detected a few times. V is TRBV7-2 and J is TRBJ2-7; D perhaps matches TRBD2 (6 bases). Trimming cost V 4 bases and J 6 bases, with 13 bases left between them. This CDR3 is built from 13 residues. Germline V gives CDR1 SGHTA, CDR2 FQGNSA. CDR3 protein: CASSYGGPLEQYF. Written as DNA, the CDR3 is TGTGCCAGCAGCTACGGGGGACCACTCGAGCAGTACTTC.